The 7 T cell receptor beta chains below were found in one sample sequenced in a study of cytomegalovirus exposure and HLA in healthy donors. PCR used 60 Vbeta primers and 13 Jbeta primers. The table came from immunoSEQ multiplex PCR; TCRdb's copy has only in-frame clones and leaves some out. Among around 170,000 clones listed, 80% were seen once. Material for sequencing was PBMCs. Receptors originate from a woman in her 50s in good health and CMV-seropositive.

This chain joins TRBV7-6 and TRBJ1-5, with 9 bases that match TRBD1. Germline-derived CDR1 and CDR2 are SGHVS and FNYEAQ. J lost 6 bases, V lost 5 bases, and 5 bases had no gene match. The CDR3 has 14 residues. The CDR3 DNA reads TGTGCCAGCAGCCCACGACAGGGGGGTCAGCCCCAGCATTTT. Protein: CASSPRQGGQPQHF.

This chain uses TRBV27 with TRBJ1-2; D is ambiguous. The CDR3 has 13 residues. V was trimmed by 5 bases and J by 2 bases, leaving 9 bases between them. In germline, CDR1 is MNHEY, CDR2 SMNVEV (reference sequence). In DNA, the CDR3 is TGTGCCAGCAGTCGCGACGGGAACTATGGCTACACCTTC. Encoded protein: CASSRDGNYGYTF.

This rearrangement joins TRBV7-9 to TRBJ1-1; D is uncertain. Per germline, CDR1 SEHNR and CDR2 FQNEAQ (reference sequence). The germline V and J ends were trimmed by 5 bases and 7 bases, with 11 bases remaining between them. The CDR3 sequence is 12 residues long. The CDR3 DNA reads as TGTGCCAGCAGCCTGGTGGAGGGTGAAGCTTTCTTT. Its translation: CASSLVEGEAFF.

The CDR3 loop reads CASSRILGQGGEKLFF. The CDR3 bases are TGTGCCAGCAGTCGAATCTTAGGACAGGGGGGAGAAAAACTGTTTTTT. This chain connects TRBV28 to TRBJ1-4; TRBD1 matches at 10 bases. The ends lost 5 bases at V and 8 bases at J; junction bases unmatched: 11. The CDR3 covers 16 residues. Germline V gene lookup returns CDR1 MDHEN and CDR2 SYDVKM.

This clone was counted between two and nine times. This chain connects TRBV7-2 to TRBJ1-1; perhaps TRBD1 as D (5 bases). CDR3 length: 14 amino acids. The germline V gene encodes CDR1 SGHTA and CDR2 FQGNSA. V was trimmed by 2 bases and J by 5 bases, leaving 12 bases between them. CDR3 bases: TGTGCCAGCAGCTTAATTGGGGCTGGGACTGAAGCTTTCTTT. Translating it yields CASSLIGAGTEAFF.

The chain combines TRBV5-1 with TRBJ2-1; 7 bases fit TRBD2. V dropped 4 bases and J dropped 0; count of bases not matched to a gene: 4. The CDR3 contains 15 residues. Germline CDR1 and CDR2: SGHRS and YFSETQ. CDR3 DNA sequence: TGCGCCAGCAGCCCCTCGGGGGGCTCCTACAATGAGCAGTTCTTC. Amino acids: CASSPSGGSYNEQFF.

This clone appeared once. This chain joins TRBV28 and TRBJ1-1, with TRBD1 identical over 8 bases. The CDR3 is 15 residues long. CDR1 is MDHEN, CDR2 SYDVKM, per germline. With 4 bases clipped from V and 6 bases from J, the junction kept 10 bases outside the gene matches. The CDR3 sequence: CASSSPGQVISEAFF. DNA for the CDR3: TGTGCCAGCAGTTCCCCGGGACAGGTTATCTCTGAAGCTTTCTTT.